These 28 T cell receptor beta chains originate from one sample sequenced in a study of blood T cell repertoires in COVID-19. TCRdb's copy holds only in-frame clones and misses some; the assay was immunoSEQ multiplex PCR. The sample carries 20,000 to 30,000 clones, 85% to 90% recorded once. The sequenced material came from peripheral blood. The receptors originated from a human donor in a cohort sampled during active COVID-19.

This rearrangement joins TRBV10-1 to TRBJ2-2; 7 bases are shared with TRBD1. Germline lookup yields CDR1 WNHNN and CDR2 SYGVQD (reference sequence). Trimming took 4 bases from V and 6 from J; bases not matched to a gene: 5. The CDR3 covers 14 residues. CDR3 DNA sequence: TGCGCCAGCAGTGGTGACAGGGCCCCCGGGGAGCTGTTTTTT. This translates into CASSGDRAPGELFF.

The CDR3 sequence is CAWSVTGGGPTEAFF. In DNA form, the CDR3 reads TGTGCCTGGAGTGTGACAGGGGGGGGGCCCACTGAAGCTTTCTTT. This chain joins TRBV30 and TRBJ1-1; 9 bases fit TRBD1. Trimming removed 0 bases from V and 4 bases from J; junction bases left unmatched: 6. Germline V gene data show CDR1 as GTSNPN and CDR2 as SVGIG (reference sequence). CDR3 length equals 15 residues.

The CDR3 nucleotides are TGTGCCAGCAGTTACTCCCCCGGCAGGTCAAACTACGAGCAGTACTTC. It specifies CASSYSPGRSNYEQYF. The chain has TRBV6-2 or TRBV6-3 and TRBJ2-7; D is ambiguous. Germline V lookup: CDR1 MNHEY, CDR2 SVGEGT. V dropped 0 bases and J dropped 3 bases, with 15 bases sitting between them. The length of the CDR3 is 16 residues.

The count of this clone is one. V usage is TRBV5-1 and J usage is TRBJ1-1, with D tentatively TRBD1 (5 bases). Germline CDR1 is SGHRS and CDR2 is YFSETQ. The V gene lost 0 bases and the J gene lost 4 bases, with 10 bases spanning the gap. The CDR3 loop spans 14 amino acids. As DNA, the CDR3 is TGCGCCAGCAGCTTGGTTTTGGGGGGCACTGAAGCTTTCTTT. The encoded protein is CASSLVLGGTEAFF.

The J gene is TRBJ2-1, the V gene TRBV5-1, with D possibly being TRBD2 (6 bases). This CDR3 is 15 amino acids long. Germline V gene lookup returns CDR1 SGHRS and CDR2 YFSETQ. V was clipped by 0 bases and J by 3 bases, with 10 bases between them. The CDR3 loop reads CASSLGGGNYNEQFF. DNA for the CDR3: TGCGCCAGCAGCTTGGGGGGAGGAAACTACAATGAGCAGTTCTTC.

The rearrangement links TRBV3-1 (or the pseudogene TRBV3-2) to TRBJ2-7; D is uncertain. The CDR3 has 15 amino acids. Germline values: CDR1 LGHDT, CDR2 YNNKEL (reference sequence). V lost 0 bases, J lost 3 bases, and 12 bases lay in between. CDR3 coding DNA: TGTGCCAGCAGCCAAGACGCGACACCCTACTACGAGCAGTACTTC. Translated, it gives CASSQDATPYYEQYF.

The V call is TRBV11-2, the J call TRBJ2-1; perhaps TRBD2 as D (5 bases). V dropped 3 bases and J dropped 4 bases, with 13 bases sitting between them. The CDR3 is 15 amino acids. Looked up from germline, CDR1 is SGHAT and CDR2 is FQNNGV. As DNA, the CDR3 is TGTGCCAGCAGCTTGATGGGCGGGTATTACAATGAGCAGTTCTTC. Translation: CASSLMGGYYNEQFF.

The chain carries TRBV7-9 and TRBJ2-1; possible D gene TRBD1, 6 bases. Germline values: CDR1 SEHNR, CDR2 FQNEAQ (reference sequence). V was cut by 4 bases and J by 9 bases, with 10 bases left in between. This CDR3 is built from 12 residues. The CDR3 region has the DNA TGTGCCAGCAGCTCACAGGGTTTTGAGCAGTTCTTC. It translates to CASSSQGFEQFF.

This clone has a handful of counts. The chain carries TRBV5-1 and TRBJ1-6; 7 bases line up with TRBD1. The CDR3 consists of 14 residues. J gave up 10 bases and V 0 bases, and 4 bases lay outside the gene matches. Germline CDR1 SGHRS, CDR2 YFSETQ. In nucleotides, the CDR3 is TGCGCCAGCAGCTTGGCAGGGGGATGGTCACCCCTCCACTTT. Translation: CASSLAGGWSPLHF.

The chain is built from TRBV30 and TRBJ1-2, with D possibly TRBD1 on 6 matching bases. Germline values: CDR1 GTSNPN, CDR2 SVGIG (reference sequence). The CDR3 sequence is 13 residues long. Trimming took off 1 base at V and 4 bases at J, with 10 bases between the two ends. In DNA, the CDR3 is TGTGCCTGGAGTGAGGGCAGGGGCTATGGCTACACCTTC. As protein: CAWSEGRGYGYTF.

The chain carries TRBV7-2 and TRBJ2-7; 13 nucleotides line up with TRBD2. The germline CDR1 and CDR2 sequences are SGHTA and FQGNSA. The CDR3 length is 15 residues. V was pared by 4 bases and J by 4 bases, with 4 bases of the junction left unmatched. In nucleotides, the CDR3 is TGTGCCAGCAGCTCACTAGCGGGAGGGGGGTACGAGCAGTACTTC. This encodes CASSSLAGGGYEQYF.

The J gene is TRBJ1-1, the V gene TRBV6-1, with D possibly matching TRBD1 (5 bases). Trimming pared 2 bases from V and 4 bases from J, leaving 11 bases between. The CDR3 consists of 14 residues. Per the germline V gene, CDR1 is MNHNS and CDR2 is SASEGT. CDR3 coding DNA: TGTGCCAGCAGTGAATTTTGGGGGGGCACTGAAGCTTTCTTT. It is translated as CASSEFWGGTEAFF.

This clone was recorded a few times. The chain is built from TRBV6-2 or TRBV6-3 and TRBJ1-5; possibly TRBD1 for D (5 bases). Per the germline V gene, CDR1 is MNHEY and CDR2 is SVGEGT. This CDR3 region has 14 residues. V gave up 5 bases and J gave up 3 bases, with 11 bases separating them. The CDR3 DNA follows: TGTGCCAGCAGTCAGGGCCATCTCAATCAGCCCCAGCATTTT. It codes for CASSQGHLNQPQHF.

V and J are TRBV12-3 or TRBV12-4 and TRBJ2-7; TRBD1 is a possible D gene (5 bases). V was trimmed by 5 bases and J by 3 bases, leaving 8 bases between them. The CDR3 runs to 12 residues. The CDR3 DNA follows: TGTGCCAGCAGTCCAACAGGCTACGAGCAGTACTTC. The encoded protein is CASSPTGYEQYF.

This clone came up once. The rearrangement joins TRBV3-1 (or the pseudogene TRBV3-2) to TRBJ1-2, with a tentative D call TRBD1 (6 bases). This CDR3 comprises 14 residues. Germline V gene lookup returns CDR1 LGHDT and CDR2 YNNKEL (reference sequence). The V gene lost 3 bases and the J gene lost 6 bases, with 14 bases spanning the gap. CDR3 loop: CASSHVVTGHGYTF. CDR3 DNA sequence: TGTGCCAGCAGCCATGTGGTGACAGGCCATGGCTACACCTTC.

This clone was seen a few times. This chain links TRBV3-1 (or the pseudogene TRBV3-2) with TRBJ2-2; TRBD1 agrees at 10 bases. The CDR3 totals 16 residues. Germline V gene data show CDR1 as LGHDT and CDR2 as YNNKEL (reference sequence). V was pared by 3 bases and J by 6 bases, with 7 bases of the junction left unmatched. Here the CDR3 reads CASSQGTGTGAGELFF. CDR3 DNA: TGTGCCAGCAGCCAGGGGACTGGGACAGGGGCCGGGGAGCTGTTTTTT.

The chain links TRBV15 to TRBJ1-2, with 7 bases aligning to TRBD1. The trim removed 4 bases at V and 6 bases at J, leaving 11 bases unmatched. This CDR3 has 15 amino acids. The germline CDR1 and CDR2 sequences are LNHNV and YYDKDF (reference sequence). In DNA form, the CDR3 reads TGTGCCACCAGCATATCTAGGGGGACAGTCCATGGCTACACCTTC. Encoded protein: CATSISRGTVHGYTF.

This clone was seen a single time. This chain links TRBV5-1 with TRBJ1-1, with a weak D call TRBD1 (6 bases). Germline CDR1 reads SGHRS; CDR2 reads YFSETQ. V was trimmed by 6 bases and J by 1 base, leaving 13 bases between them. CDR3 length: 14 amino acids. The CDR3 DNA reads TGCGCCAGCAAGTTACAGGGTTCGAACACTGAAGCTTTCTTT. It encodes CASKLQGSNTEAFF.

This chain joins TRBV11-2 and TRBJ2-5, with TRBD2 matching 8 bases. Germline V gene lookup returns CDR1 SGHAT and CDR2 FQNNGV. The J segment lost 2 bases and the V segment lost 1 base, leaving 6 bases of the junction unmatched. The CDR3 contains 16 residues. The CDR3 DNA follows: TGTGCCAGCAGCTTAGGGCCTAGCGGGTATCAAGAGACCCAGTACTTC. As protein: CASSLGPSGYQETQYF.

The chain uses TRBV6-1 and TRBJ1-5; no reliable D call. The germline CDR1 and CDR2 sequences are MNHNS and SASEGT. The CDR3 covers 15 residues. With 3 bases removed from V and 0 bases from J, the gap between germline ends came to 9 bases. The CDR3 protein is CASSERGYSNQPQHF. CDR3 nucleotide sequence: TGTGCCAGCAGTGAGCGCGGGTATAGCAATCAGCCCCAGCATTTT.

This chain connects TRBV6-4 to TRBJ1-5, with 8 bases identical to TRBD1. J was trimmed by 0 bases and V by 2 bases; bases with no gene match: 9. CDR3 length: 18 amino acids. Germline CDR1 MRHNA, CDR2 SNTAGT. CDR3 loop: CASSDRQGMGYSNQPQHF. In DNA, the CDR3 is TGTGCCAGCAGTGACCGACAGGGGATGGGATATAGCAATCAGCCCCAGCATTTT.

The rearrangement uses TRBV2 and TRBJ2-1; unclear D gene. From germline, CDR1 is SNHLY and CDR2 FYNNEI. The ends were cut back, 0 bases at V and 7 bases at J, with 7 bases in the middle. The CDR3 is made up of 13 amino acids. The CDR3 sequence: CASSEARWNEQFF. The CDR3 coding sequence is TGTGCCAGCAGTGAAGCGCGGTGGAATGAGCAGTTCTTC.

The J gene is TRBJ1-1, the V gene TRBV5-1, with 7 bases lining up with TRBD1. Germline CDR1 and CDR2: SGHRS and YFSETQ. This CDR3 is built from 14 residues. V lost 3 bases and J lost 1; bases outside the gene matches: 3. The CDR3: CASSWRTGNTEAFF. CDR3 DNA sequence: TGCGCCAGCAGCTGGAGGACAGGGAACACTGAAGCTTTCTTT.

The V gene is TRBV2, the J gene TRBJ2-5; the D is unclear. The CDR3 is 13 amino acids. Trimming took 6 bases from V and 2 from J, leaving 10 bases between them. Germline V gene data show CDR1 as SNHLY and CDR2 as FYNNEI. CDR3 sequence reads: CASRELPQETQYF. The CDR3 bases are TGTGCCAGCAGGGAGCTTCCGCAAGAGACCCAGTACTTC.

This chain uses TRBV7-8 with TRBJ2-5; 9 bases align to TRBD2. Germline V gene data show CDR1 as SGHVS and CDR2 as FQNEAQ. J was trimmed by 4 bases and V by 5 bases; bases with no gene match: 11. This CDR3 is built from 16 residues. CDR3 coding DNA: TGTGCCAGCAGCCCCCAGCGGGGGGCCACAGGAGAGACCCAGTACTTC. Protein: CASSPQRGATGETQYF.

CDR3 in amino acids: CASRDRATYEQYF. The DNA of the CDR3 is TGTGCCAGCAGAGACAGGGCCACCTACGAGCAGTACTTC. The V call is TRBV12-3 or TRBV12-4, the J call TRBJ2-7; 7 nucleotides agree with TRBD1. The V gene end was trimmed by 6 bases and the J gene end by 2 bases; junction bases not matched to a gene: 4. The CDR3 has 13 residues.

The chain uses TRBV29-1 and TRBJ1-5; no clear D gene. CDR1 and CDR2 from the germline V gene are SQVTM and ANQGSEA. The CDR3 extends over 14 amino acids. V was pared by 4 bases and J by 2 bases, with 12 bases between. CDR3 DNA: TGCAGCGTTGTGAGCGGCACGGGCAATCAGCCCCAGCATTTT. This sequence encodes CSVVSGTGNQPQHF.

The chain employs TRBV12-3 or TRBV12-4 and TRBJ1-1; TRBD1 aligns across 7 bases. The V gene end was trimmed by 11 bases and the J gene end by 0 bases; junction bases not matched to a gene: 6. CDR3 size: 13 residues. This chain's CDR3 is CAGKTGLNTEAFF. The CDR3 DNA sequence: TGTGCCGGCAAGACAGGGCTGAACACTGAAGCTTTCTTT.